In its sample, the clone carrying this TCR beta chain was seen many times. The target antigen is unknown. The record originates from a study of regulatory T cells in long-lasting Graves disease. Germline-derived CDR1 and CDR2 are LGHDT and YNNKEL (reference sequence). Trimming removed 4 bases at V and 4 bases at J, with 13 bases between. This CDR3 has 14 amino acids. Assembly of TCR beta libraries relied on iRepertoire HTBI primers together with Arm-PCR of CDR3 regions. TCRdb re-called the multiplex PCR reads with MiXCR, one entry per CDR3 protein. The repertoire holds roughly 500,000 distinct CDR3 sequences, approximately 12% seen once, with approximately 9% in the top ten. Time point denoted: newly diagnosed GD, antithyroid drugs for less than 3 months. The authors made the TCR library using RNA they extracted from PBMCs. Findings and caveats of the study: Owing to a sample size that was small, accuracy may have been reduced.

Another study also made use of these data, one on T cells in Graves' hyperthyroidism and ophthalmopathy.

The starting material was peripheral blood mononuclear cells (PBMCs), obtained at new diagnosis, from a patient treated with antithyroid drugs. The sequence was collected from a woman in her 30s with Graves disease. The chain joins TRBV3-1 to TRBJ1-1; the D gene is possibly TRBD1 (5 bases). CDR3 residues: CASSRGASSTEAFF. The CDR3 DNA reads TGTGCCAGCAGCCGCGGGGCGTCGAGCACTGAAGCTTTCTTT.